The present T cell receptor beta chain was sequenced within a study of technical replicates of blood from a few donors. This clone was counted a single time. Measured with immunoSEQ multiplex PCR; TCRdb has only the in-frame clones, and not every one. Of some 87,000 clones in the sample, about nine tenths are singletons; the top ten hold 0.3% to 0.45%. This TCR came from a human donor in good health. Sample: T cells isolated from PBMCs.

Written as DNA, the CDR3 is TGTGCCAGCAGTTTATTTTGGGCTCCCGGCATCTATGGCTACACCTTC. This translates into CASSLFWAPGIYGYTF. The chain links TRBV27 to TRBJ1-2; no firm D call. Germline V gene lookup returns CDR1 MNHEY and CDR2 SMNVEV (reference sequence). CDR3 size: 16 residues. V lost 1 base and J lost 4, with 16 bases in between.